The sample holds many counts of the clone carrying this T cell receptor (beta chain). The target antigen is unknown. Per the germline V gene, CDR1 is SGHTA and CDR2 is FQGTGA. The V end was cut by 5 bases, the J end by 8 bases, with 19 bases between. The CDR3 consists of 15 residues. This sample is drawn from a study of T cell repertoires in cytomegalovirus infection. Overall study results and limits: Cumulative frequency (of public TCR beta family members) identified carriers of CMV plus the relevant HLA. CMV-specific TCR beta clonotypes restricted by HLA-C were the ones dominating the ex vivo response.

Each CDR3 protein gets one entry after TCRdb re-called the reads with MiXCR. The data hold approximately 130,000 distinct CDR3 sequences, with 8.8% observed a single time. The J gene is TRBJ1-3, the V gene TRBV7-3, with D tentatively TRBD1 (5 bases). This clonotype originated in a human donor in good health (CMV status not recorded). Some clones in this sample may be carry-over from other donors' samples. Sequenced: PBMCs. The CDR3 nucleotides are TGTGCCAGCAGCCGCAAACGGACATTGGGCGACACCATATATTTT. Amino acids: CASSRKRTLGDTIYF.